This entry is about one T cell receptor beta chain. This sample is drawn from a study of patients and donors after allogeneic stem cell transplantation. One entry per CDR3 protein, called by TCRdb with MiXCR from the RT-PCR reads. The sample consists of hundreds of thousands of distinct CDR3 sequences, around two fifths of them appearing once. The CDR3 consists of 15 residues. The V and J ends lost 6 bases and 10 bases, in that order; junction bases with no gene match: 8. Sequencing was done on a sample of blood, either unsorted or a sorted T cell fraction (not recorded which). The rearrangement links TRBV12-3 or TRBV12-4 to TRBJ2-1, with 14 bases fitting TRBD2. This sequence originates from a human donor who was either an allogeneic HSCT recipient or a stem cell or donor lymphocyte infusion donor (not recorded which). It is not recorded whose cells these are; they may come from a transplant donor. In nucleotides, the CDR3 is TGTGCCAGCAGACATCCGGGACTAGCGGGGGCGGAGCAGTTCTTC. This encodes CASRHPGLAGAEQFF.